Shown below are 28 T cell receptor beta chains from a single sample sequenced in a study of cytomegalovirus exposure and HLA in healthy donors. The study ran its PCR with 60 Vbeta and 13 Jbeta primers. TCRdb's copy holds only in-frame clones and misses some; the assay was immunoSEQ multiplex PCR. The table shows roughly 200,000 clones, with 77% occurring only once. Sequencing was performed on PBMCs. Every receptor here comes from a woman aged 60-75 years in good health and CMV-seropositive.

The CDR3 DNA reads TGTGCCAGCAGCTTAGTGGGGGGGGGAAATCAGCCCCAGCATTTT. This sequence encodes CASSLVGGGNQPQHF. This chain uses TRBV7-9 with TRBJ1-5; tentatively, D is TRBD1 (5 bases). Germline lookup yields CDR1 SEHNR and CDR2 FQNEAQ (reference sequence). The V gene lost 1 base and the J gene lost 4 bases, with 11 bases spanning the gap. There are 15 residues in the CDR3.

The gene calls are TRBV4-3 and TRBJ2-5; 7 positions match TRBD2. V shed 0 bases and J 7 bases; nucleotides not matched to a gene: 11. The CDR3 runs 16 residues. CDR1 is LGHNA and CDR2 is YSLEER in the germline V gene. The chain's CDR3 is CASSQDLERGVGTQYF. CDR3 DNA: TGCGCCAGCAGCCAAGATCTTGAGCGGGGAGTAGGGACCCAGTACTTC.

Only a few counts were recorded for this clone. V is TRBV29-1 and J is TRBJ2-3, with D possibly being TRBD2 (5 bases). Trimming removed 4 bases at V and 8 bases at J, with 22 bases between. Germline CDR1 reads SQVTM; CDR2 reads ANQGSEA. This CDR3 spans 15 amino acids. CDR3 amino acids: CSVAGRGEKAGTQYF. The CDR3 DNA sequence: TGCAGCGTTGCGGGTCGGGGAGAGAAGGCAGGTACGCAGTATTTT.

As regards this clone: The junction shows a germline mismatch at one end, possibly a read error. The chain combines TRBV5-1 with TRBJ1-2; maybe TRBD1 (6 bases). The CDR3 sequence is 11 residues long. Germline CDR1 SGHRS, CDR2 YFSETQ. CDR3 nucleotide sequence: TGCGCCAGCAGCTCACAGGGCGGCTTTGCCTTC. This encodes CASSSQGGFAF.

The chain recombines TRBV10-1 with TRBJ2-7; TRBD2 aligns across 13 bases. V lost 2 bases to trimming and J lost 5 bases; unmatched junction nucleotides: 6. This CDR3 is built from 16 residues. Germline CDR1 WNHNN, CDR2 SYGVQD (reference sequence). The CDR3 here is CASSEVTSGRYHEQYF. The CDR3 nucleotides read TGCGCCAGCAGTGAGGTGACTAGCGGGAGGTACCACGAGCAGTACTTC.

This chain connects TRBV28 to TRBJ2-7; 11 nucleotides line up with TRBD2. The germline gives CDR1 MDHEN, CDR2 SYDVKM. The J segment lost 3 bases and the V segment lost 5 bases, leaving 6 bases of the junction unmatched. This CDR3 has 15 amino acids. CDR3 region: CASSKETSGVYEQYF. The CDR3 region has the DNA TGTGCCAGCAGTAAAGAGACTAGCGGGGTCTACGAGCAGTACTTC.

The chain is built from TRBV7-9 and TRBJ2-7; TRBD2 aligns across 12 bases. The CDR3 is made up of 19 amino acids. The V gene end was trimmed by 1 base and the J gene end by 3 bases; junction bases not matched to a gene: 13. Germline V gene sequence: CDR1 SEHNR, CDR2 FQNEAQ (reference sequence). The CDR3 DNA follows: TGTGCCAGCAGCTTAGTTCGGGGACGACTAGCGGGAGAGGTCTACGAGCAGTACTTC. Amino acid sequence: CASSLVRGRLAGEVYEQYF.

This sequence joins TRBV6-5 and TRBJ1-5; weak D call: TRBD1 (6 bases). Looked up from germline, CDR1 is MNHEY and CDR2 is SVGAGI. This CDR3 is built from 14 residues. The V gene lost 6 bases and the J gene lost 1 base, with 10 bases spanning the gap. CDR3 region: CASSPDRSNQPQHF. CDR3 DNA sequence: TGTGCCAGCAGCCCGGACAGAAGCAATCAGCCCCAGCATTTT.

The gene calls are TRBV6-5 and TRBJ2-3, with a tentative D call TRBD2 (6 bases). The CDR3 is made up of 15 amino acids. The germline V gene has CDR1 MNHEY and CDR2 SVGAGI. Trimming removed 2 bases at V and 3 bases at J, with 12 bases between. CDR3 bases: TGTGCCAGCAGTTACAGTAGCGGAAAAACAGATACGCAGTATTTT. Translating it yields CASSYSSGKTDTQYF.

This clone appeared a single time. This chain joins TRBV6-1 and TRBJ2-7, with D possibly TRBD2 on 6 matching bases. The CDR3 contains 15 residues. Trimming pared 2 bases from V and 4 bases from J, leaving 15 bases between. Germline V gene data show CDR1 as MNHNS and CDR2 as SASEGT. CDR3 amino acids: CASSEMDRRGYEQYF. The CDR3 bases are TGTGCCAGCAGTGAAATGGACCGGCGGGGATACGAGCAGTACTTC.

This clone was seen only a few times. The J gene is TRBJ1-1, the V gene TRBV5-1; possibly TRBD1 for D (5 bases). The CDR3 extends over 15 amino acids. Germline V gene data show CDR1 as SGHRS and CDR2 as YFSETQ. Between the trimmed V and J ends, which lost 0 bases and 2 bases, there was a span of 11 bases. CDR3 bases: TGCGCCAGCAGCTTGGATACGCAGGGTAACACTGAAGCTTTCTTT. This gives the protein CASSLDTQGNTEAFF. Complete variable domain (other parts from reference TRBV5-1 and TRBJ1-1): KAGVTQTPRYLIKTRGQQVTLSCSPISGHRSVSWYQQTPGQGLQFLFEYFSETQRNKGNFPGRFSGRQFSNSRSEMNVSTLELGDSALYLCASSLDTQGNTEAFFGQGTRLTVV.

This clone was counted only a few times. This chain uses TRBV7-8 with TRBJ2-7; TRBD2 aligns across 11 bases. The CDR3 totals 15 residues. The ends lost 4 bases at V and 5 bases at J; junction bases unmatched: 7. Germline V CDR1 and CDR2: SGHVS, FQNEAQ. CDR3 in amino acids: CASSSRLAGIHEQYF. Written as DNA, the CDR3 is TGTGCCAGCAGCTCCCGACTAGCGGGAATCCACGAGCAGTACTTC. The full variable domain, in which reference TRBV7-8 and TRBJ2-7 provide the parts outside the CDR3, is GAGVSQSPRYKVAKRGQDVALRCDPISGHVSLFWYQQALGQGPEFLTYFQNEAQLDKSGLPSDRFFAERPEGSVSTLKIQRTQQEDSAVYLCASSSRLAGIHEQYFGPGTRLTVT.

The V gene is TRBV28, the J gene TRBJ2-5, with D possibly matching TRBD1 (6 bases). Looked up from germline, CDR1 is MDHEN and CDR2 is SYDVKM. V lost 3 bases, J lost 0 bases, and 11 bases lay in between. CDR3 length equals 15 residues. The CDR3 reads CASSFIAGDQETQYF. The DNA for the CDR3 is TGTGCCAGCAGTTTTATCGCAGGGGACCAAGAGACCCAGTACTTC.

The chain employs TRBV7-9 and TRBJ2-4; TRBD1 matches 8 bases. V dropped 5 bases and J dropped 7; count of bases not matched to a gene: 13. The CDR3 spans 16 residues. Germline CDR1 and CDR2: SEHNR and FQNEAQ (reference sequence). CDR3 sequence: CASSPARGQGRNIQYF. The DNA of the CDR3 is TGTGCCAGCAGCCCAGCCAGGGGGCAAGGCCGGAACATTCAGTACTTC. The whole variable domain, remainder taken from reference TRBV7-9 and TRBJ2-4, is DTGVSQNPRHKITKRGQNVTFRCDPISEHNRLYWYRQTLGQGPEFLTYFQNEAQLEKSRLLSDRFSAERPKGSFSTLEIQRTEQGDSAMYLCASSPARGQGRNIQYFGAGTRLSVL.

V is TRBV7-2 and J is TRBJ2-1; a weak D match, TRBD2 (7 bases). The CDR3 has 13 residues. The V end lost 1 base, the J end lost 10 bases, and 11 bases lay between the germline ends. In germline, CDR1 is SGHTA, CDR2 FQGNSA. CDR3 sequence (DNA): TGTGCCAGCAGCTTAGAGGGGGGGTACGAGCAGTTCTTC. This sequence encodes CASSLEGGYEQFF. The whole variable domain, remainder taken from reference TRBV7-2 and TRBJ2-1, is GAGVSQSPSNKVTEKGKDVELRCDPISGHTALYWYRQSLGQGLEFLIYFQGNSAPDKSGLPSDRFSAERTGGSVSTLTIQRTQQEDSAVYLCASSLEGGYEQFFGPGTRLTVL.

The chain links TRBV9 to TRBJ2-5; weak D call: TRBD2 (5 bases). Germline CDR1 and CDR2: SGDLS and YYNGEE. V lost 3 bases, J lost 2 bases, and 14 bases lay in between. There are 15 residues in the CDR3. The CDR3 DNA sequence: TGTGCCAGCAGCGGAGGGCAGGCGTTTCAAGAGACCCAGTACTTC. The encoded protein is CASSGGQAFQETQYF.

The chain employs TRBV27 and TRBJ1-4; D is ambiguous. Germline loops: CDR1 MNHEY, CDR2 SMNVEV (reference sequence). Trimming pared 2 bases from V and 4 bases from J, leaving 8 bases between. This CDR3 is built from 14 residues. Here the CDR3 reads CASSLAGSNEKLFF. The CDR3 DNA is TGTGCCAGCAGTTTAGCTGGGAGTAATGAAAAACTGTTTTTT.

A single count supports this clone. J is TRBJ2-2 and V is TRBV7-2; a possible D gene is TRBD2 (5 bases). The length of the CDR3 is 13 residues. V was clipped by 5 bases and J by 8 bases, with 12 bases between them. Germline CDR1 is SGHTA and CDR2 is FQGNSA. For the CDR3, the DNA is TGTGCCAGCAGCCACCCGGGATGGGGGGAGCTGTTTTTT. As protein: CASSHPGWGELFF.

The V call is TRBV6-6, the J call TRBJ1-2, with TRBD1 identical over 9 bases. The CDR3 loop spans 14 amino acids. Germline values: CDR1 MNHNY, CDR2 SVGAGI (reference sequence). V gave up 8 bases and J gave up 2 bases; unmatched junction bases: 6. DNA for the CDR3: TGTGCCAGCGGCGGACAGGGGAGGAACTATGGCTACACCTTC. Amino acids: CASGGQGRNYGYTF.

This clone was counted a few times. CDR3 protein: CASSRGQGAPYEQYF. In DNA, the CDR3 is TGTGCCAGCAGCCGGGGACAGGGGGCGCCGTACGAGCAGTACTTC. The chain combines TRBV28 with TRBJ2-7; TRBD1 aligns across 12 bases. The trim removed 6 bases at V and 4 bases at J, leaving 7 bases unmatched. Germline V gene lookup returns CDR1 MDHEN and CDR2 SYDVKM. The CDR3 is 15 residues long.

This chain uses TRBV7-9 with TRBJ2-2; weak D call: TRBD2 (7 bases). Germline V gene sequence: CDR1 SEHNR, CDR2 FQNEAQ (reference sequence). Trimming took 3 bases from V and 3 from J, leaving 11 bases between them. CDR3 length: 15 residues. The chain's CDR3 is CASSLGGRDTGELFF. The CDR3 DNA reads as TGTGCCAGCAGCTTGGGGGGGCGCGACACCGGGGAGCTGTTTTTT.

To note about this clone: Other nucleotide sequences in the sample specify the same CDR3. This chain connects TRBV7-2 to TRBJ2-7; weak D call: TRBD1 (6 bases). The germline V gene has CDR1 SGHTA and CDR2 FQGNSA. The CDR3 has 13 residues. Trimming removed 4 bases at V and 2 bases at J, with 9 bases between. This chain's CDR3 is CASSSGVTYEQYF. Written as DNA, the CDR3 is TGTGCCAGCAGCTCAGGGGTCACCTACGAGCAGTACTTC.

V and J are TRBV5-1 and TRBJ2-7, with TRBD1 identical over 8 bases. Trimming took 4 bases from V and 0 from J; bases not matched to a gene: 9. CDR1 is SGHRS and CDR2 is YFSETQ in the germline V gene. The CDR3 has 16 amino acids. The CDR3 region is CASSPETGTGSYEQYF. The CDR3 DNA follows: TGCGCCAGCAGCCCAGAAACCGGGACAGGCTCCTACGAGCAGTACTTC.

This rearrangement joins TRBV7-2 to TRBJ1-5; 9 nucleotides agree with TRBD1. Germline values: CDR1 SGHTA, CDR2 FQGNSA. The V and J ends lost 4 bases and 4 bases, in that order; junction bases with no gene match: 5. The CDR3 length is 15 residues. CDR3 nucleotides: TGTGCCAGCAGCTCATTCGGGACAGGGAATCAGCCCCAGCATTTT. Translating gives CASSSFGTGNQPQHF.

The chain combines TRBV6-5 with TRBJ1-4; 7 positions agree with TRBD1. The length of the CDR3 is 16 residues. V lost 2 bases and J lost 4; bases outside the gene matches: 7. Germline lookup yields CDR1 MNHEY and CDR2 SVGAGI. The CDR3 nucleotides read TGTGCCAGCAGTTACCGACGGACAGGCGTTAATGAAAAACTGTTTTTT. Translating it yields CASSYRRTGVNEKLFF.

Here the CDR3 reads CASSLAGAGGTEAFF. The CDR3 DNA follows: TGCGCCAGCAGCTTGGCAGGGGCGGGGGGGACTGAAGCTTTCTTT. V gene TRBV5-1 combines with J gene TRBJ1-1; tentatively, D is TRBD1 (6 bases). The CDR3 contains 15 residues. Trimming left V 0 bases short and J 5 bases short, with 14 bases between. Germline CDR1 SGHRS, CDR2 YFSETQ.

The J gene is TRBJ2-1, the V gene TRBV29-1, with D maybe TRBD1 (6 bases). Germline V CDR1 and CDR2: SQVTM, ANQGSEA. V dropped 8 bases and J dropped 0 bases, with 14 bases sitting between them. The CDR3 is 14 amino acids. CDR3 residues: CSITGTSSYNEQFF. The CDR3 DNA reads TGCAGCATCACAGGGACGAGCTCCTACAATGAGCAGTTCTTC.

V gene TRBV28 combines with J gene TRBJ2-7; 10 positions agree with TRBD2. Germline CDR1 is MDHEN and CDR2 is SYDVKM. The CDR3 is made up of 15 amino acids. V gave up 4 bases and J gave up 0 bases; unmatched junction bases: 3. CDR3: CASSSLAGISYEQYF. The CDR3, as DNA: TGTGCCAGCAGTTCACTAGCGGGGATCTCCTACGAGCAGTACTTC.